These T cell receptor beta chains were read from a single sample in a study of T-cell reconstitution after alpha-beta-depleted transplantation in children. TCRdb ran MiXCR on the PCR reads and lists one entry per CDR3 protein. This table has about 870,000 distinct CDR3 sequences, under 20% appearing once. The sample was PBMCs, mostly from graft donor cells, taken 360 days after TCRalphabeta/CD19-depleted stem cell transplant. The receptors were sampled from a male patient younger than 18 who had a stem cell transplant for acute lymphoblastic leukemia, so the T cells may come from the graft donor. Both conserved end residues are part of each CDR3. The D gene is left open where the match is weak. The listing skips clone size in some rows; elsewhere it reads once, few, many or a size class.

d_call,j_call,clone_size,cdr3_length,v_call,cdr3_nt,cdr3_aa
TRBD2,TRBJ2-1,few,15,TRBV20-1,TGCAGTGCAAGGACTAGCGGGTACTCCTACAATGAGCAGTTCTTC,CSARTSGYSYNEQFF
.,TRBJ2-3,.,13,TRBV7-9,TGTGCCAGCAGCTTCCCCGAGACAGATACGCAGTATTTT,CASSFPETDTQYF
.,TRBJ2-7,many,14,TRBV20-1,TGCAGTGCTCCACTAGAGGGAGGACCCTACGAGCAGTACTTC,CSAPLEGGPYEQYF
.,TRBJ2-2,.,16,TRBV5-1,TGCGCCAGCAGCTCGGGGCCGCAGGAGAACACCGGGGAGCTGTTTTTT,CASSSGPQENTGELFF
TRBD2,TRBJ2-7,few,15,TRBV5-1,TGCGCCAGCAGCCAGATGAGCGGGAGTACCTACGAGCAGTACTTC,CASSQMSGSTYEQYF
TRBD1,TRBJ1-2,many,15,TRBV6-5,TGTGCCAGCAGTTACTTTTCCGACAGGGTCTATGGCTACACCTTC,CASSYFSDRVYGYTF
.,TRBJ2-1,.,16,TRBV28,TGTGCCAGCAGTTTATTTCTGAAGCGGAGGGGGCATGAGCAGTTCTTC,CASSLFLKRRGHEQFF
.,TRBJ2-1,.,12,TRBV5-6,TGTGCCAGCAGTAACTCCTACAATGAGCAGTTCTTC,CASSNSYNEQFF
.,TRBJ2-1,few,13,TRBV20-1,TGCAGTGCTAGCGTGGGCTCCTACAATGAGCAGTTCTTC,CSASVGSYNEQFF
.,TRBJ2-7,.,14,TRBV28,TGTGCCAGCAGTTCAGACAGGCCGTACGACGAGCAGTACTTC,CASSSDRPYDEQYF
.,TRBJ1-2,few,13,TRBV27,TGTGCCAGCAGTTTTGGAGTAACCTATGGCTACACCTTC,CASSFGVTYGYTF
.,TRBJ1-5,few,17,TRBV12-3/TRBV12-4,TGTGCCAGCAGAGGGGGTTGGGGGCGTAGAGGAAATCAGCCCCAGCATTTT,CASRGGWGRRGNQPQHF
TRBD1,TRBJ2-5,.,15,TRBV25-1,TGTGCCAGCAGTGAAGAAGCAGGGGGCCCGGAGACCCAGTACTTC,CASSEEAGGPETQYF
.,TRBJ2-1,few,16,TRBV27,TGTGCCAGCAGTTTATACAGGGAGAGCTCCTACAATGAGCAGTTCTTC,CASSLYRESSYNEQFF
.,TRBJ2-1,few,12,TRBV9,TGTGCCAGCAGCGTATCCTCCAATGAGCAGTTCTTC,CASSVSSNEQFF
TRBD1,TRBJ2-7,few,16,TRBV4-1,TGCGCCAGCAGCCAAGAAACGGGGACAGGGGGCTACGAGCAGTACTTC,CASSQETGTGGYEQYF
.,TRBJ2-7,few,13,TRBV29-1,TGCAGCGTTGAGTCAGTCACCTCCTACGAGCAGTACTTC,CSVESVTSYEQYF
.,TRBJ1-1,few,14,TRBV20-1,TGCAGTGCTAGAGGGTCGTGGGGTGACACTGAAGCTTTCTTT,CSARGSWGDTEAFF
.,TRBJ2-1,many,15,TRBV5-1,TGCGCCAGCAGCTGGGCCGGGACTGGCTACAATGAGCAGTTCTTC,CASSWAGTGYNEQFF
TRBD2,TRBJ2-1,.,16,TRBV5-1,TGCGCCAGCACCGTGGGGGGGACTAGCGGATCGAATGAGCAGTTCTTC,CASTVGGTSGSNEQFF
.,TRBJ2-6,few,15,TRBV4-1,TGCGCCAGCAGCCAGTTGTCCTCTGGGGCCAACGTCCTGACTTTC,CASSQLSSGANVLTF
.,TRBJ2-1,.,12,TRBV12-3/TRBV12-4,TGTGCTAACGGCGGCAGGAATAATGAGCAGTTCTTC,CANGGRNNEQFF
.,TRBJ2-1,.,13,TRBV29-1,TGCAGCGTTGGGGGGACCAATTACAATGAGCAGTTCTTC,CSVGGTNYNEQFF
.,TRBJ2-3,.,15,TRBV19,TGTGCCAGTAGTATTGGGCCTAGCGTCCCAGATACGCAGTATTTT,CASSIGPSVPDTQYF
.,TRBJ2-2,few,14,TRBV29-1,TGCAGCGTTGATGAAGGGAGCCCCACCGGGGAGCTGTTTTTT,CSVDEGSPTGELFF
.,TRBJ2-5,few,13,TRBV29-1,TGCAGCGTTGTCCGGGGGCGGCAAGAGACCCAGTACTTC,CSVVRGRQETQYF
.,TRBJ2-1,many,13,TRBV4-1,TGCGCCAGCAGCCTCCGGGCCTGGGGTGAGCAGTTCTTC,CASSLRAWGEQFF
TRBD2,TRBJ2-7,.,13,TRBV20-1,TGCAGTGCTAAGGGACTAGCAGTCGTCGAGCAGTACTTC,CSAKGLAVVEQYF